This TCR beta chain came from a study of CD8+ T cells in alopecia areata. Study at large: The protocol delivered tofacitinib for 6 to 18 months, then withdrew it for 6 months.

Findings and caveats of the study: More clonal than normal scalp was lesional scalp, particularly alopecia totalis/universalis.

Extracted RNA was reverse transcribed, and the resulting cDNA served as sequencing template. Repertoires were generated with immunoSEQ multiplex PCR, while TCRdb's copy carries only in-frame clones and drops some. The table shows approximately 180,000 clones, with about 70% occurring only once. Details on this clone: The antigen is undetermined.

Germline lookup yields CDR1 GTSNPN and CDR2 SVGIG (reference sequence). Trimming took 2 bases from V and 1 from J, leaving 8 bases between them. The CDR3 has 13 amino acids. The sequencing here drew on CD8+ T cells sorted from blood, taken at week 0. This clonotype was sampled from a human donor with alopecia areata. The genes are TRBV30 and TRBJ1-2; D call uncertain. CDR3 sequence reads: CAWSPTVNYGYTF. CDR3 coding DNA: TGTGCCTGGAGTCCAACGGTTAACTATGGCTACACCTTC.